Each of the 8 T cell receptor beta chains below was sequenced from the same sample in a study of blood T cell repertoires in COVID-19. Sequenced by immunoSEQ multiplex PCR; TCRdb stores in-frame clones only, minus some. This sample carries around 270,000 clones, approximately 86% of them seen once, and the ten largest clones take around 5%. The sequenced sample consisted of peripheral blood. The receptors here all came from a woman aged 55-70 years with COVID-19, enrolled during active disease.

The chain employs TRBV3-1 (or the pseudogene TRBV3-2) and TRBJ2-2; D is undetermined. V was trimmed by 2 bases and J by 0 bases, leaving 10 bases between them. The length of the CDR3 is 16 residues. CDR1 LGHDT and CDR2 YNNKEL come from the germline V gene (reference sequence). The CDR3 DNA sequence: TGTGCCAGCAGCCAACTTGGCCTTACGAACACCGGGGAGCTGTTTTTT. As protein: CASSQLGLTNTGELFF.

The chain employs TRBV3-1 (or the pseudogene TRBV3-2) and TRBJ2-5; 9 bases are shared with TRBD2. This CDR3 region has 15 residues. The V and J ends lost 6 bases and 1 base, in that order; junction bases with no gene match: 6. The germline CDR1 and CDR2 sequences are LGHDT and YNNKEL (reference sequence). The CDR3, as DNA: TGTGCCAGCAGTCGGTCTAGCGGGACCCAAGAGACCCAGTACTTC. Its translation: CASSRSSGTQETQYF.

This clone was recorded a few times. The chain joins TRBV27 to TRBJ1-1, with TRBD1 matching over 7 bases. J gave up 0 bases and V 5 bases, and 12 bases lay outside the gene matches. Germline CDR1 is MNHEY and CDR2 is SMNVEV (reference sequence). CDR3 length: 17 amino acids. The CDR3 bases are TGTGCCAGCAGTCCCCGTCTAGGGGGCTTGATGAACACTGAAGCTTTCTTT. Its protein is CASSPRLGGLMNTEAFF.

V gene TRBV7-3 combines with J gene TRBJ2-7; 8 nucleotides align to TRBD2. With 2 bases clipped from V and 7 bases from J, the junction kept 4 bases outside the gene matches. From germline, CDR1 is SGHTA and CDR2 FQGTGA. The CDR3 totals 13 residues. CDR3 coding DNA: TGTGCCAGCAGCTTAGCGGGAGGTCGAGAGCAGTACTTC. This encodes CASSLAGGREQYF.

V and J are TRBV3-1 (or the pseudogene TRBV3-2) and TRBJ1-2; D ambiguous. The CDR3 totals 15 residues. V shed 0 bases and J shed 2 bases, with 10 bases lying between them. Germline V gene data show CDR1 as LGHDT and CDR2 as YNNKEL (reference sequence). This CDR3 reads CASSQEGERNYGYTF. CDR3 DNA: TGTGCCAGCAGCCAAGAGGGAGAACGAAACTATGGCTACACCTTC.

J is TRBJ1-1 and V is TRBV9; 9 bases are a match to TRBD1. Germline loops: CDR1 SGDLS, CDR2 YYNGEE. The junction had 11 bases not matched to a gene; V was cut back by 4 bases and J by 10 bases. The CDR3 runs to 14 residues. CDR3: CASSTGTGQGPAFF. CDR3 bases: TGTGCCAGCAGCACCGGGACAGGGCAGGGGCCAGCTTTCTTT.

As DNA, the CDR3 is TGCAGCGCTAGCATTTGGATGGATACGCAGTATTTT. Its protein product is CSASIWMDTQYF. The rearrangement links TRBV29-1 to TRBJ2-3, with D perhaps matching TRBD2 (5 bases). Germline CDR1 and CDR2: SQVTM and ANQGSEA. V was clipped by 7 bases and J by 6 bases, with 14 bases between them. The CDR3 is 12 residues long.

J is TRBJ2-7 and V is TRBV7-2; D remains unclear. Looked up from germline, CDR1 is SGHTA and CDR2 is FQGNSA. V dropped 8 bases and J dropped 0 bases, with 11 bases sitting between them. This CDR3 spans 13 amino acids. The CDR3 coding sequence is TGTGCCAGCTCCTCTTATAGCTCCTACGAGCAGTACTTC. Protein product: CASSSYSSYEQYF.